The clone carrying this T cell receptor (beta chain) was counted once. The data belong to a study of shared clonotypes between healthy human individuals. The trim removed 3 bases at V and 3 bases at J, leaving 7 bases unmatched. The CDR3 runs 16 residues. CDR1 and CDR2 from the germline V gene are SGHTA and FQGNSA. Assay: immunoSEQ multiplex PCR; the TCRdb copy retains only in-frame clones and omits some. The data show about 2.4 million clones, with 93% seen just once and about 0.38% held by the top ten. This chain connects TRBV7-2 to TRBJ2-7; 11 bases agree with TRBD2. This receptor was obtained from a man younger than 35 in good health. Some clones in this sample may be carry-over from other donors' samples. The specimen was naive CD4+ T cells from PBMCs. Noted subset: CD45RA+ positively selected. The CDR3 sequence is CASSFAGTSGSYEQYF. The CDR3 coding sequence is TGTGCCAGCAGCTTTGCCGGGACTAGCGGCAGCTACGAGCAGTACTTC.